The sequence of this T cell receptor (beta chain) was determined in a study of PD-1 blockade in classical Hodgkin lymphoma. Overall study findings and caveats: Patients who initiated nivolumab within 1 year of ASCT were excluded.

About this clone: Its target is unknown.

With V trimmed by 5 bases and J by 3 bases, 6 bases remained unmatched. Germline V CDR1 and CDR2: MNHEY, SVGAGI. CDR3 length: 14 amino acids. Method: immunoSEQ multiplex PCR; TCRdb's copy keeps in-frame clones and lacks some. The table includes about 45,000 clones, about 65% detected once. All patients relapsed after autologous stem cell transplantation, and brentuximab vedotin exposure varied. The origin of this receptor is a human donor with classical Hodgkin lymphoma. Sequenced here: peripheral blood mononuclear cells (PBMCs), sampled before the second cycle of nivolumab. This chain links TRBV6-5 with TRBJ1-1, with 7 bases aligning to TRBD1. The CDR3 coding sequence is TGTGCCAGCAGTCACAGGGGAAGGGACACTGAAGCTTTCTTT. Translating it yields CASSHRGRDTEAFF.